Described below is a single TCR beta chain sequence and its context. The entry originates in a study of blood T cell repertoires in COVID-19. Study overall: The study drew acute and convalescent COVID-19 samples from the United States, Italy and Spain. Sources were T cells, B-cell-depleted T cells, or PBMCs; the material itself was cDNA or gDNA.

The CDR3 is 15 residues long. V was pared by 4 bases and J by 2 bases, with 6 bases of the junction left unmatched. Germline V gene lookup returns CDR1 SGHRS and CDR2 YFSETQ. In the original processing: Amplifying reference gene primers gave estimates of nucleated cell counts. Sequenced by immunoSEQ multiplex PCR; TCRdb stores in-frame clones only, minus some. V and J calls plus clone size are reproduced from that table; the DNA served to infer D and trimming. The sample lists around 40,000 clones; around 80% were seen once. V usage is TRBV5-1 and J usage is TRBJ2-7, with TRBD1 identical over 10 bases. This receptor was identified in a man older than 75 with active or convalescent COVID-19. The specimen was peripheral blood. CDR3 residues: CASSPGTGAAYEQYF. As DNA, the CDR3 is TGCGCCAGCAGCCCAGGGACAGGGGCGGCCTACGAGCAGTACTTC.